This paragraph reports one T cell receptor beta chain. Its target is not known. The sample is drawn from a study of Ad26.COV2.S vaccination and SARS-CoV-2 variants. Study findings and constraints: Researchers reported similar non-spike TCR breadth in vaccine and placebo recipients.

TCRdb's table, derived via immunoSEQ multiplex PCR, lists solely in-frame clones and lacks some. The sample consists of approximately 340,000 clones, under 95% of them appearing once. The CDR3 has 13 residues. The germline V and J ends were trimmed by 7 bases and 1 base, with 10 bases remaining between them. CDR1 is LNHDA and CDR2 is SQIVND in the germline V gene (reference sequence). The receptor comes from a human donor who had recovered from COVID-19. The chain joins TRBV19 to TRBJ1-2; possible D gene TRBD1, 6 bases. The material sequenced was peripheral blood, taken after recovery from COVID-19. The CDR3 DNA is TGTGCCAGTACCAACAGGGATAACTATGGCTACACCTTC. Protein: CASTNRDNYGYTF. The whole variable domain, remainder taken from reference TRBV19 and TRBJ1-2, is DGGITQSPKYLFRKEGQNVTLSCEQNLNHDAMYWYRQDPGQGLRLIYYSQIVNDFQKGDIAEGYSVSREKKESFPLTVTSAQKNPTAFYLCASTNRDNYGYTFGSGTRLTVV.